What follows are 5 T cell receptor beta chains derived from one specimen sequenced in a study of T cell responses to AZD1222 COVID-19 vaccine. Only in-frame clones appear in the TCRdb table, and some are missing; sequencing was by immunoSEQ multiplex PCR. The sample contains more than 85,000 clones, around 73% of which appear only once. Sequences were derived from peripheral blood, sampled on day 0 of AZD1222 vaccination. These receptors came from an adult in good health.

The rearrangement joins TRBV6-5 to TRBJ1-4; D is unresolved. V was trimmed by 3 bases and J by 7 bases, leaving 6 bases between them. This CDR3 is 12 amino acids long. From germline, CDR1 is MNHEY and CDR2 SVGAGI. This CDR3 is CASSYKIEKLFF. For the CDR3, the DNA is TGTGCCAGCAGTTATAAAATTGAAAAACTGTTTTTT.

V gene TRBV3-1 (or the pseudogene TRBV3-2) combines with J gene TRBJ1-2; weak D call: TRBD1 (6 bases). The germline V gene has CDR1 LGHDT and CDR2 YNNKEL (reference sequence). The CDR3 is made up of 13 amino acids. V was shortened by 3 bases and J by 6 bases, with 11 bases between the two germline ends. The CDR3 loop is CASSHGQRDGYTF. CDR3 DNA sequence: TGTGCCAGCAGCCACGGACAGAGGGATGGCTACACCTTC.

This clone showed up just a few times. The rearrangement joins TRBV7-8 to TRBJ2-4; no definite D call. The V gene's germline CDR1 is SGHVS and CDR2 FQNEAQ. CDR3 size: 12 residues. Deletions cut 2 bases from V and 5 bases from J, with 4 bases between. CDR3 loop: CASSLSQNIQYF. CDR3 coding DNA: TGTGCCAGCAGCTTATCCCAAAACATTCAGTACTTC.

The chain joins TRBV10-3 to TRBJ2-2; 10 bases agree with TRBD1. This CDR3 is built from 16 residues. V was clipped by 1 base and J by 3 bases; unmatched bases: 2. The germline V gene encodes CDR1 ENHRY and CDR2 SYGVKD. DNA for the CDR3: TGTGCCATCAGTGAGTTTGGGACAGGGGACACCGGGGAGCTGTTTTTT. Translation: CAISEFGTGDTGELFF.

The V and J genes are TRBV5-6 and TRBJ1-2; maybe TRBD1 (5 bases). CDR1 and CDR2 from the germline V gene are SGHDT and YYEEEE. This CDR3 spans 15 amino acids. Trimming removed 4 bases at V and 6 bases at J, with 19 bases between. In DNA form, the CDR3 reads TGTGCCAGCAGCCGTCCAACTGGGGGTGAGGATGGCTACACCTTC. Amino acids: CASSRPTGGEDGYTF.